These 22 T cell receptor beta chains came from one sample sequenced in a study of identical twins. TCRdb reanalysed the 5' RACE reads using MiXCR and keeps one entry per CDR3 protein. Among under 350,000 distinct CDR3 sequences listed, 9.5% were seen once. The sample was also linked to a second study, of yellow fever vaccine responses in identical twins.

The sequenced sample was CD8+ T cells sorted from blood. These receptors all stem from a woman in her late teens or twenties in good health.

This chain joins TRBV30 and TRBJ1-1; D may be TRBD1 (6 bases). From germline, CDR1 is GTSNPN and CDR2 SVGIG (reference sequence). This CDR3 comprises 12 residues. The V end was cut by 5 bases, the J end by 1 base, with 8 bases between. This CDR3 is CAWGQSNTEAFF. The CDR3, as DNA: TGTGCCTGGGGACAGTCGAACACTGAAGCTTTCTTT. Filled out from reference TRBV30 and TRBJ1-1, the complete variable domain reads SQTIHQWPATLVQPVGSPLSLECTVEGTSNPNLYWYRQAAGRGLQLLFYSVGIGQISSEVPQNLSASRPQDRQFILSSKKLLLSDSGFYLCAWGQSNTEAFFGQGTRLTVV.

The chain links TRBV27 to TRBJ2-1; D may be TRBD1 (6 bases). This CDR3 is 15 amino acids long. Germline lookup yields CDR1 MNHEY and CDR2 SMNVEV (reference sequence). V gave up 5 bases and J gave up 4 bases, with 15 bases separating them. This chain's CDR3 is CASSPRGERYNEQFF. The CDR3 bases are TGTGCCAGCAGTCCCAGGGGTGAAAGGTACAATGAGCAGTTCTTC.

This clonotype was observed a few times. The chain uses TRBV29-1 and TRBJ2-3; D possibly corresponds to TRBD2 (6 bases). The CDR3 runs 12 residues. V gave up 8 bases and J gave up 3 bases, with 12 bases separating them. Germline V gives CDR1 SQVTM, CDR2 ANQGSEA. This CDR3 reads CSLRDSTDTQYF. CDR3 in DNA: TGCAGCCTTCGGGACTCAACAGATACGCAGTATTTT.

This clonotype was counted between two and nine times. V usage is TRBV30 and J usage is TRBJ2-7; D is perhaps TRBD2 (6 bases). The germline CDR1 and CDR2 sequences are GTSNPN and SVGIG (reference sequence). The CDR3 length is 14 residues. Trimming removed 0 bases from V and 2 bases from J, with 11 bases in between. In nucleotides, the CDR3 is TGTGCCTGGAGTGTAGGGGACTGGGCCTACGAGCAGTACTTC. Translation gives CAWSVGDWAYEQYF.

In its sample, this clonotype was seen many times. The chain employs TRBV6-5 and TRBJ2-2; D may be TRBD2 (5 bases). Trimming pared 2 bases from V and 3 bases from J, leaving 13 bases between. The germline gives CDR1 MNHEY, CDR2 SVGAGI. This CDR3 has 16 residues. The CDR3 DNA follows: TGTGCCAGCAGTTACGGCCGGGATATATACACCGGGGAGCTGTTTTTT. Translation: CASSYGRDIYTGELFF.

J is TRBJ2-7 and V is TRBV3-1; maybe TRBD1 (6 bases). This CDR3 contains 16 residues. The V and J ends lost 4 bases and 6 bases respectively, with 22 bases between them. Germline CDR1 is LGHDT and CDR2 is YNNKEL (reference sequence). The CDR3 region is CASSPHRAGLIREQYF. The CDR3 DNA is TGTGCCAGCAGCCCACACAGGGCGGGTTTAATTCGCGAGCAGTACTTC.

V gene TRBV30 combines with J gene TRBJ2-2; tentatively, D is TRBD2 (5 bases). The germline gives CDR1 GTSNPN, CDR2 SVGIG (reference sequence). The V end was cut by 4 bases, the J end by 6 bases, with 12 bases between. The CDR3 totals 13 residues. The CDR3 DNA reads TGTGCCTGGACGGGAATGTTGTCCGGGGAGCTGTTTTTT. It translates to CAWTGMLSGELFF.

This clonotype was counted many times. The rearrangement joins TRBV12-3 or TRBV12-4 to TRBJ2-2; unclear D gene. CDR3 size: 15 residues. The V end lost 4 bases, the J end lost 4 bases, and 13 bases lay between the germline ends. Here the CDR3 DNA reads TGTGCCAGCAGTTCCAACCTCGGTCTCACCGGGGAGCTGTTTTTT. Its translation is CASSSNLGLTGELFF.

The chain uses TRBV7-9 and TRBJ2-1; a weak D match, TRBD1 (6 bases). The CDR3 sequence is 15 residues long. V gave up 4 bases and J gave up 3 bases, with 13 bases separating them. The germline V gene has CDR1 SEHNR and CDR2 FQNEAQ (reference sequence). In nucleotides, the CDR3 is TGTGCCAGCAGCTCAGGGGAAACTTTCTACAATGAGCAGTTCTTC. Translation gives CASSSGETFYNEQFF.

The genes are TRBV3-1 and TRBJ2-7; TRBD2 might be the D (5 bases). The CDR3 spans 14 residues. V dropped 2 bases and J dropped 7 bases, with 15 bases sitting between them. Germline loops: CDR1 LGHDT, CDR2 YNNKEL (reference sequence). The CDR3 DNA reads TGTGCCAGCAGCCAACCAAGGACCGGCGGGGAGCAGTACTTC. Translating gives CASSQPRTGGEQYF.

This clonotype was detected ten times or more. The V and J genes are TRBV20-1 and TRBJ2-3; 7 bases match TRBD1. CDR3 size: 11 residues. CDR1 DFQATT and CDR2 SNEGSKA come from the germline V gene (reference sequence). CDR3 sequence reads: CRGTGTDTQYF. In DNA, the CDR3 is TGCAGGGGGACAGGCACAGATACGCAGTATTTT.

The V call is TRBV7-7, the J call TRBJ2-1, with TRBD1 matching over 12 bases. The CDR3 runs to 18 residues. Per the germline V gene, CDR1 is SSHAT and CDR2 is FNYEAQ (reference sequence). The CDR3 here is CTFSFRDRGLNAYNEQFF. The CDR3 DNA reads as TGTACCTTCAGTTTCCGGGACAGGGGGCTGAACGCCTACAATGAGCAGTTCTTC.

The chain is built from TRBV19 and TRBJ2-1, with 7 nucleotides matching TRBD2. The CDR3 contains 14 residues. Germline-derived CDR1 and CDR2 are LNHDA and SQIVND (reference sequence). V shed 3 bases and J 6 bases; nucleotides not matched to a gene: 5. DNA of the CDR3: TGTGCCAGTAGTATTGAATTAGCGGGCAATGAGCAGTTCTTC. Protein product: CASSIELAGNEQFF.

The gene calls are TRBV20-1 and TRBJ1-1, with D unresolved. There are 15 residues in the CDR3. Trimming took off 0 bases at V and 5 bases at J, with 16 bases between the two ends. Looked up from germline, CDR1 is DFQATT and CDR2 is SNEGSKA (reference sequence). The CDR3 nucleotides read TGCAGTGCTAGAGACCCAGACACGGTCTTTACTGAAGCTTTCTTT. This codes for CSARDPDTVFTEAFF.

The CDR3 region has the DNA TGTGCCAGCAGCTTACATGGGAGCTCCTACGAGCAGTACTTC. Protein: CASSLHGSSYEQYF. The chain uses TRBV7-2 and TRBJ2-7, with D possibly matching TRBD2 (5 bases). Germline CDR1 SGHTA, CDR2 FQGNSA. The CDR3 runs 14 residues. Trimming shortened V by 2 bases and J by 0 bases, and 8 bases separated the two germline ends.

This clonotype was recorded many times. V gene TRBV19 combines with J gene TRBJ2-7; TRBD1 matches at 12 bases. The CDR3 loop spans 15 amino acids. Germline V gene sequence: CDR1 LNHDA, CDR2 SQIVND (reference sequence). Losses at the gene ends were 5 bases for V and 6 bases for J; bases not matched to a gene: 8. The CDR3 DNA reads TGTGCCAGTAGTCCTTGGGACAGGGGGCACAGCGAGCAGTACTTC. This gives the protein CASSPWDRGHSEQYF.

The chain uses TRBV12-3 or TRBV12-4 and TRBJ2-7; 7 nucleotides line up with TRBD2. The CDR3 extends over 15 amino acids. With 1 base clipped from V and 9 bases from J, the junction kept 12 bases outside the gene matches. CDR3 sequence reads: CASSLGPSLGGLQYF. The CDR3 DNA reads TGTGCCAGCAGTTTAGGACCTTCTCTGGGGGGGTTGCAGTACTTC.

This clonotype was seen a few times. The gene calls are TRBV27 and TRBJ2-7; D tentatively reads TRBD1 or TRBD2 (5 bases each). This CDR3 has 15 residues. Trimming stripped 6 bases from V and 4 bases from J, with 19 bases between. Germline V gene data show CDR1 as MNHEY and CDR2 as SMNVEV (reference sequence). CDR3 nucleotides: TGTGCCAGCAGCCGTGGAGAGGGGCGGCATTACGAGCAGTACTTC. It yields the protein CASSRGEGRHYEQYF.

The V gene is TRBV20-1, the J gene TRBJ2-7; TRBD1 aligns across 7 bases. The CDR3 is made up of 16 amino acids. CDR1 is DFQATT, CDR2 SNEGSKA, per germline (reference sequence). The V segment lost 5 bases and the J segment 0 bases; nucleotides outside the gene matches: 13. CDR3 bases: TGCAGTGCTTGGGCTTCGGACAGGCCGAGCTCCTACGAGCAGTACTTC. Translated, it gives CSAWASDRPSSYEQYF.

This chain uses TRBV7-2 with TRBJ2-1, with TRBD2 matching 8 bases. V lost 2 bases to trimming and J lost 3 bases; unmatched junction nucleotides: 6. Looked up from germline, CDR1 is SGHTA and CDR2 is FQGNSA. CDR3 length equals 16 residues. The CDR3 DNA sequence: TGTGCCAGCAGCTTATTCGAGCGGGGGATCTACAATGAGCAGTTCTTC. Its protein is CASSLFERGIYNEQFF.

This clonotype was counted many times. This rearrangement joins TRBV11-2 to TRBJ2-2; D gene uncertain. CDR1 and CDR2 (germline): SGHAT, FQNNGV. The CDR3 totals 12 residues. V lost 5 bases to trimming and J lost 4 bases, with 5 bases between them. The CDR3 region has the DNA TGTGCCAGCAGCCTACTCACCGGGGAGCTGTTTTTT. It specifies CASSLLTGELFF.

The J gene is TRBJ1-3, the V gene TRBV20-1, with D possibly TRBD1 on 5 matching bases. The CDR3 is 15 amino acids. With 0 bases removed from V and 1 base from J, the gap between germline ends came to 10 bases. Germline V gene lookup returns CDR1 DFQATT and CDR2 SNEGSKA (reference sequence). CDR3 nucleotide sequence: TGCAGTGCTAGAGATCTGGGGGGGTCTGGAAACACCATATATTTT. Residues: CSARDLGGSGNTIYF.